The source of this T cell receptor beta chain is a study of shared clonotypes between healthy human individuals. Study-wide findings and caveats: In having few donors, the study represented limited genetic and exposure-history diversity.

CD4+ cells were split into CD45RA+ naive and CD45RA-negative memory subsets. Repertoires were generated with immunoSEQ multiplex PCR, while TCRdb's copy carries only in-frame clones and drops some. The table lists about 600,000 clones, more than 95% of them singletons, with approximately 0.057% in the top ten. A word on this clone: Its cognate antigen is unknown.

The CDR3 is 12 residues long. Germline V gene lookup returns CDR1 SNHLY and CDR2 FYNNEI. Trimming stripped 3 bases from V and 7 bases from J, with 4 bases between. The TCR comes from a woman in her thirties in good health. This chain links TRBV2 with TRBJ1-6; no definite D call. The sequencing input was naive CD4+ T cells sorted from blood. The subset is: CD45RA+ positively selected. The CDR3 loop is CASSDRNSPLHF. CDR3 sequence (DNA): TGTGCCAGCAGTGACAGGAATTCACCCCTCCACTTT.